This entry features one T cell receptor (beta chain) sequence. Trimming removed 1 base from V and 1 base from J, with 8 bases in between. Germline CDR1 is SGHTA and CDR2 is FQGNSA. The CDR3 consists of 15 residues. Original processing notes: The authors estimated nucleated cell counts from reference gene primer amplification. Data came from immunoSEQ multiplex PCR; TCRdb stores just in-frame clones and leaves some out. V and J calls and clone size come straight from that table; D and trimming were deduced from the DNA. The sample lists about 210,000 clones; around 82% were seen once. These data come from a study of blood T cell repertoires in COVID-19. About the study: Samples came from the United States, Italy and Spain, spanning acute and convalescent COVID-19. T cells, B-cell-depleted T cells, or PBMCs supplied cDNA or gDNA.

This receptor was taken from a woman in her thirties or forties with acute or convalescent COVID-19. The chain has TRBV7-2 and TRBJ1-5; D is possibly TRBD1 (6 bases). The sequenced sample was peripheral blood. The CDR3 sequence is CASSLGGLSNQPQHF. Here the CDR3 DNA reads TGTGCCAGCAGCTTAGGGGGGCTAAGCAATCAGCCCCAGCATTTT.